The 5 T cell receptor beta chains presented below share a single source sample, sequenced in a study of blood T cells in healthy people across ages. Together with a sample-barcoded 5' primer, a J-beta primer mix was included in a second PCR lasting about 7 to 11 cycles. TCRdb re-analysed the 5' RACE reads in MiXCR, keeping a single row per CDR3 protein. Here the sample spans 1.4 million to 1.5 million distinct CDR3 sequences, 35% to 45% being singletons. The source material was blood. All receptors derive from a woman aged 18-29 years in good health.

The CDR3 is CASSQAETARFYGYTF. CDR3 DNA sequence: TGCGCCAGCAGCCAAGCGGAGACAGCTCGGTTCTATGGCTACACCTTC. The chain uses TRBV4-1 and TRBJ1-2, with TRBD1 as a possible D gene (5 bases). Germline V gene sequence: CDR1 MGHRA, CDR2 YSYEKL. V lost 1 base and J lost 4, with 16 bases in between. The CDR3 contains 16 residues.

The gene calls are TRBV5-1 and TRBJ2-6, with 15 positions matching TRBD2. The CDR3 has 19 residues. CDR1 and CDR2 (germline): SGHRS, YFSETQ. V gave up 4 bases and J gave up 0 bases; unmatched junction bases: 5. CDR3 DNA sequence: TGCGCCAGCAGCGACGGGACTAGCGGGGGGCCCTCTGGGGCCAACGTCCTGACTTTC. This sequence encodes CASSDGTSGGPSGANVLTF.

This clonotype appeared many times. V and J are TRBV3-1 and TRBJ1-5; D unclear. Germline CDR1 and CDR2: LGHDT and YNNKEL (reference sequence). With 2 bases removed from V and 1 base from J, the gap between germline ends came to 0 bases. The CDR3 extends over 12 amino acids. The CDR3 DNA reads as TGTGCCAGCAGCCAAAGCAATCAGCCCCAGCATTTT. Translation gives CASSQSNQPQHF.

V and J are TRBV7-3 and TRBJ2-7; 10 bases map to TRBD1. CDR3 length: 15 amino acids. The V gene's germline CDR1 is SGHTA and CDR2 FQGTGA. J was trimmed by 0 bases and V by 5 bases; bases with no gene match: 4. CDR3 sequence (DNA): TGTGCCAGCAGCGCCGGGACAGGGGACTCCTACGAGCAGTACTTC. Protein: CASSAGTGDSYEQYF.

The chain recombines TRBV10-3 with TRBJ2-5; the D gene is possibly TRBD1 (5 bases). V was cut by 5 bases and J by 5 bases, with 15 bases left in between. The germline gives CDR1 ENHRY, CDR2 SYGVKD. The length of the CDR3 is 14 residues. DNA of the CDR3: TGTGCCATCAGTCGACAGACCCCCTGGGAGACCCAGTACTTC. It encodes CAISRQTPWETQYF.